The sequence of this T cell receptor (beta chain) was determined in a study of T cells after yellow fever vaccination. Study observations and caveats: The booster saw the reappearance of most primary-vaccination clones (roughly 97% CD4, around 88% CD8).

Only a few counts were recorded for this clonotype. What it recognizes is unknown. V shed 0 bases and J shed 8 bases, with 14 bases lying between them. The CDR3 runs to 14 residues. The germline CDR1 and CDR2 sequences are SGHRS and YFSETQ. Researchers made TCR cDNA using 5'RACE template switching, and this step added a universal primer site and UMIs. TCRdb used MiXCR to reprocess the 5' RACE reads, holding one entry per CDR3 protein. The sample includes around 340,000 distinct CDR3 sequences, more than 8.5% of them seen just once. This sample comprised PBMCs, obtained on the day of the first yellow fever vaccination. The chain combines TRBV5-1 with TRBJ1-2, with no clear D. The receptor comes from a young man who received the YFV17D yellow fever vaccine. CDR3 sequence: CASSLDRIRSGYTF. The CDR3 DNA reads TGCGCCAGCAGCTTGGACCGCATAAGGTCCGGCTACACCTTC.